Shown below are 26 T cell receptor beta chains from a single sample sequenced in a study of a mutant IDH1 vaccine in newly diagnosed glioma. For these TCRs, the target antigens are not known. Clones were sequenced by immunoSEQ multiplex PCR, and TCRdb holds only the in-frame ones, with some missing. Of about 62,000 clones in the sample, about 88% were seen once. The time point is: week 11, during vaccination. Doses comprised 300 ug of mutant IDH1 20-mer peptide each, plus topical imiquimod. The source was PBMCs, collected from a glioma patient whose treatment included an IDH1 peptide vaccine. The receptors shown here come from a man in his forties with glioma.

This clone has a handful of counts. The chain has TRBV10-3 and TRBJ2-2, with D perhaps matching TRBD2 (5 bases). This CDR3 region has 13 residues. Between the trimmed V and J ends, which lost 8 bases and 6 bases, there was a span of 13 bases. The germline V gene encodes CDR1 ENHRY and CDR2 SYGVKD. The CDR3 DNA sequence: TGTGCCATCCGGGGTTTCCAAGCCGGGGAGCTGTTTTTT. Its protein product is CAIRGFQAGELFF.

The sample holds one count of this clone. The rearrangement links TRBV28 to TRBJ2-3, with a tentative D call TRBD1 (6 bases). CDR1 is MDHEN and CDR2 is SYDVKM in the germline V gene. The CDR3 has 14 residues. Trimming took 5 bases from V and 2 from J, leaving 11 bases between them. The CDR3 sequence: CASSPTGITDTQYF. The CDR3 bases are TGTGCCAGCAGTCCCACAGGGATCACAGATACGCAGTATTTT.

CDR3 sequence reads: CASSQLRGSYEQYV. The CDR3 DNA sequence: TGTGCCAGCAGTCAACTCAGGGGGTCCTACGAGCAGTACGTC. The rearrangement uses TRBV27 and TRBJ2-7; 7 bases map to TRBD1. This CDR3 comprises 14 residues. J was trimmed by 1 base and V by 5 bases; bases with no gene match: 5. CDR1 is MNHEY and CDR2 is SMNVEV in the germline V gene (reference sequence).

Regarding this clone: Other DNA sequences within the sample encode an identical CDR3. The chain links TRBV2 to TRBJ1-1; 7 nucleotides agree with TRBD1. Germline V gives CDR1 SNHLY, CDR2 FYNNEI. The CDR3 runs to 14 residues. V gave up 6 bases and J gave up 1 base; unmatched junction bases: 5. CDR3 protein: CASRLQGTNTEAFF. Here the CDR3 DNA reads TGTGCCAGCAGATTACAGGGGACGAACACTGAAGCTTTCTTT.

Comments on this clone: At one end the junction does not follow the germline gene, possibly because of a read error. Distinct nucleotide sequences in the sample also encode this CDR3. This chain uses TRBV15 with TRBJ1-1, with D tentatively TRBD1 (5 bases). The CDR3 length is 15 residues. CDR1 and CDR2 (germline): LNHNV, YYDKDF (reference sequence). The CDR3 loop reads CATSREIGEDTEAFF. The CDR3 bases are TGCGCCACCAGCAGAGAAATAGGGGAGGACACTGAAGCTTTCTTT. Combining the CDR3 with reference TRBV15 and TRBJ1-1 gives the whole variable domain DAMVIQNPRYQVTQFGKPVTLSCSQTLNHNVMYWYQQKSSQAPKLLFHYYDKDFNNEADTPDNFQSRRPNTSFCFLDIRSPGLGDTAMYLCATSREIGEDTEAFFGQGTRLTVV.

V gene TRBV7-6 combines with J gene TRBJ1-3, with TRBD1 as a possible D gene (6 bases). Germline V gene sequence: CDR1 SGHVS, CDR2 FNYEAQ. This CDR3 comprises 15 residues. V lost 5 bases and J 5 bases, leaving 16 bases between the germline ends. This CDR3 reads CASSGQQGNRNTIYF. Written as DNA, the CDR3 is TGTGCCAGCAGCGGCCAACAGGGAAATAGAAACACCATATATTTT.

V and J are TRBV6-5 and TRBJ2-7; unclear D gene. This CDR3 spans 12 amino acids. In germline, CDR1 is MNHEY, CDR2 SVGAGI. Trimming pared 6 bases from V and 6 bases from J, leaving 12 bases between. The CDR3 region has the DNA TGTGCCAGCAGCACCTTTGGTGGCGAGCAGTACTTC. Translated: CASSTFGGEQYF.

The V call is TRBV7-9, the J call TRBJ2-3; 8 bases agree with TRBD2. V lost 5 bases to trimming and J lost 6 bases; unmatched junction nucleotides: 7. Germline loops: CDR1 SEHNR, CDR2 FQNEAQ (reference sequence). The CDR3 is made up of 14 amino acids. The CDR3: CASSIRVAGDTQYF. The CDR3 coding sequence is TGTGCCAGCAGCATCCGGGTAGCGGGGGATACGCAGTATTTT.

The CDR3 here is CASSPPGEGNEQFF. The CDR3 bases are TGTGCCAGCTCACCACCGGGGGAGGGCAATGAGCAGTTCTTC. This chain connects TRBV18 to TRBJ2-1; 7 nucleotides match TRBD2. The CDR3 sequence is 14 residues long. Germline V gene sequence: CDR1 KGHSH, CDR2 LQKENI. The V segment lost 0 bases and the J segment 6 bases; nucleotides outside the gene matches: 2.

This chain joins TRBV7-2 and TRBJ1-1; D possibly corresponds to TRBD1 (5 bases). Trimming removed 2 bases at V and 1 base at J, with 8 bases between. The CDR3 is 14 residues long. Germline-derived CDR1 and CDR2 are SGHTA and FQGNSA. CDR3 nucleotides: TGTGCCAGCAGCTTATGGGGCAGGAACACTGAAGCTTTCTTT. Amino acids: CASSLWGRNTEAFF.

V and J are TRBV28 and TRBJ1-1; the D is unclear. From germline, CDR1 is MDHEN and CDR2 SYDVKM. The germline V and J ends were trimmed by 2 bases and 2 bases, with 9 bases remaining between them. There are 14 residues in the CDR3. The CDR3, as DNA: TGTGCCAGCAGTTTAGCGTCAGCAAACACTGAAGCTTTCTTT. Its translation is CASSLASANTEAFF.

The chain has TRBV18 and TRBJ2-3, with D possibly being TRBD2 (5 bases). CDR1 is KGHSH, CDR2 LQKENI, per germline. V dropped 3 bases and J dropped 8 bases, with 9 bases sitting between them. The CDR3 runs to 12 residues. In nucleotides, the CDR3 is TGTGCCAGCTCACCGGGTGAGGGTACGCAGTATTTT. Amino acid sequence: CASSPGEGTQYF.

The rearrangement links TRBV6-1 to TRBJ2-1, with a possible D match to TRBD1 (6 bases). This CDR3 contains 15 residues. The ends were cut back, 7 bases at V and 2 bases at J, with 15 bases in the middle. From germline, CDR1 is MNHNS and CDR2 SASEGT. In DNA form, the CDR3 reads TGTGCCAGCACCCGAGGGGGACATACCTACAATGAGCAGTTCTTC. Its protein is CASTRGGHTYNEQFF.

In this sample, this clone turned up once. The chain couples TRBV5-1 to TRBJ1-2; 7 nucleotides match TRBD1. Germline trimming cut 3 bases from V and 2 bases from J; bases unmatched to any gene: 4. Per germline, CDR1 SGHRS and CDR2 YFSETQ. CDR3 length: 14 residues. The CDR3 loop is CASSSQGPNYGYTF. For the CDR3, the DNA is TGCGCCAGCAGCTCACAGGGGCCCAACTATGGCTACACCTTC.

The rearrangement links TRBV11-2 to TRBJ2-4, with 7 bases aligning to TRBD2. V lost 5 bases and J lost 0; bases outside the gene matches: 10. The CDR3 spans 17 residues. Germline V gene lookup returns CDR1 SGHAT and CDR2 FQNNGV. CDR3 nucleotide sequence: TGTGCCAGCAGCCCCCGAGTCGGCGGGAGAGCCAAAAACATTCAGTACTTC. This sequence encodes CASSPRVGGRAKNIQYF. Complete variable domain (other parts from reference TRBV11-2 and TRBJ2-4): EAGVAQSPRYKIIEKRQSVAFWCNPISGHATLYWYQQILGQGPKLLIQFQNNGVVDDSQLPKDRFSAERLKGVDSTLKIQPAKLEDSAVYLCASSPRVGGRAKNIQYFGAGTRLSVL.

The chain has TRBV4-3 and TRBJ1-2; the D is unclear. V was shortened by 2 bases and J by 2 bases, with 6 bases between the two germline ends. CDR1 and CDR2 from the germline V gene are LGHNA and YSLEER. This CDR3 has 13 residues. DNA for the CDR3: TGCGCCAGCAGCCAATATGGAAACTATGGCTACACCTTC. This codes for CASSQYGNYGYTF.

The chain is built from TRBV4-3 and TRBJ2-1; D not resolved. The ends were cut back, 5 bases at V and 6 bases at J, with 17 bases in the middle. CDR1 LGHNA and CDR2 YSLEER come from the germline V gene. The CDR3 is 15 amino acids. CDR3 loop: CASSEWGYVGNEQFF. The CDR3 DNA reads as TGCGCCAGCAGCGAATGGGGATACGTGGGCAATGAGCAGTTCTTC.

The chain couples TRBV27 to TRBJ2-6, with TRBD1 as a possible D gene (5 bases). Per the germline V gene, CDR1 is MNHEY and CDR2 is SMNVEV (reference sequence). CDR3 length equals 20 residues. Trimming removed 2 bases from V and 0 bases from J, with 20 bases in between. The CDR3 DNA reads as TGTGCCAGCAGTTTAAATGGGTTGAGACAGACCTCCTCTGGGGCCAACGTCCTGACTTTC. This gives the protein CASSLNGLRQTSSGANVLTF.

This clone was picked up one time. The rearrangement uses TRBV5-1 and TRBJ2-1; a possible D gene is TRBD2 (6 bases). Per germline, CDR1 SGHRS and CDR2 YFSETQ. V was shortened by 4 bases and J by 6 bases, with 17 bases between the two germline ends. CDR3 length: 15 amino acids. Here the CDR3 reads CASSPNRDFPNEQFF. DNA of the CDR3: TGCGCCAGCAGCCCTAACCGGGACTTCCCCAATGAGCAGTTCTTC.

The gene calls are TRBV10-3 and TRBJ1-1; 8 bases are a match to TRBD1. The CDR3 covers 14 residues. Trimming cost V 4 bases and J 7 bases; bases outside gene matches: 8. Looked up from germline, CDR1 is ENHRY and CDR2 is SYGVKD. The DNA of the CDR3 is TGTGCCATCAGTGCGGACAGGGAGAGAGATGAAGCTTTCTTT. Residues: CAISADRERDEAFF.

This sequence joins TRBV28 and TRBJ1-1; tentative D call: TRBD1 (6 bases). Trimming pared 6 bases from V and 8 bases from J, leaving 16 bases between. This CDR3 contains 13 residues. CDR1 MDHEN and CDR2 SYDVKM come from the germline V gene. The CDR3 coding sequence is TGTGCCAGCAGAGGGGGGGATAAGAAAGAAGCTTTCTTT. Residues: CASRGGDKKEAFF.

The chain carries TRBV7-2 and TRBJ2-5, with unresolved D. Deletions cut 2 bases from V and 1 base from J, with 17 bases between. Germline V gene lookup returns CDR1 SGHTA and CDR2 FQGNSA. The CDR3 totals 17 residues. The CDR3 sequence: CASSLRVQARFQETQYF. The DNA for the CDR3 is TGTGCCAGCAGCTTAAGGGTGCAGGCGCGCTTCCAAGAGACCCAGTACTTC.

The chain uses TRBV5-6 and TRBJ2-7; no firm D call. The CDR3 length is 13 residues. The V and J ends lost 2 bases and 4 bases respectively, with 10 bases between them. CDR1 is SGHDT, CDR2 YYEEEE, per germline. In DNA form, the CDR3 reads TGTGCCAGCAGCTTTAAGGCGGATTACGAGCAGTACGTC. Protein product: CASSFKADYEQYV.

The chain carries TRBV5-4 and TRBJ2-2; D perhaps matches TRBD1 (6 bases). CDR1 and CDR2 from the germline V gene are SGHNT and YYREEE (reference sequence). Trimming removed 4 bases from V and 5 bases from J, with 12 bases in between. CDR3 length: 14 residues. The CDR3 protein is CASSTPGHTGELFF. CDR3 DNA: TGTGCCAGCAGCACACCGGGACATACCGGGGAGCTGTTTTTT.

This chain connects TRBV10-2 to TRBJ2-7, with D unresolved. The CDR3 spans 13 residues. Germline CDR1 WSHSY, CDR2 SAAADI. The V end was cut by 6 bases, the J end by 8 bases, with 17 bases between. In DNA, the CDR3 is TGCGCCAGCAGGAGAGAGGTGGCTCGACAGCAGTACTTC. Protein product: CASRREVARQQYF.

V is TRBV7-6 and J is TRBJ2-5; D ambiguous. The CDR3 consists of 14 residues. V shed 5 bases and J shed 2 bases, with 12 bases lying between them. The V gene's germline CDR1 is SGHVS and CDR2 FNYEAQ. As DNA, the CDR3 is TGTGCCAGCAGCCACATCGACGAGCAAGAGACCCAGTACTTC. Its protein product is CASSHIDEQETQYF.